What follows are 7 T cell receptor beta chains derived from one specimen sequenced in a study of control samples from healthy donors and cancer patients. TCRdb's copy holds only in-frame clones and misses some; the assay was immunoSEQ multiplex PCR. The data contain 65,000 to 90,000 clones, roughly 86% of them singletons. Source material: blood. These receptors all come from a man aged 45 to 65 in good health.

The CDR3 loop is CASSAAQGWDQPQHF. The CDR3 DNA follows: TGTGCCAGCAGCGCGGCTCAAGGCTGGGATCAGCCCCAGCATTTT. The chain has TRBV5-6 and TRBJ1-5; D call uncertain. From germline, CDR1 is SGHDT and CDR2 YYEEEE. V shed 4 bases and J shed 5 bases, with 16 bases lying between them. The CDR3 consists of 15 residues.

This clone was seen a handful of times. V gene TRBV19 combines with J gene TRBJ2-7, with no clear D. The length of the CDR3 is 13 residues. Per germline, CDR1 LNHDA and CDR2 SQIVND (reference sequence). The germline V and J ends were trimmed by 4 bases and 3 bases, with 10 bases remaining between them. CDR3 in DNA: TGTGCCAGTAGTACGGAATGGCTCTACGAGCAGTACTTC. As protein: CASSTEWLYEQYF.

The chain has TRBV7-2 and TRBJ1-3; no clear D. V was shortened by 2 bases and J by 3 bases, with 11 bases between the two germline ends. This CDR3 comprises 15 residues. Germline CDR1 reads SGHTA; CDR2 reads FQGNSA. In DNA form, the CDR3 reads TGTGCCAGCAGCTTAAGTCGGGTGCTTGGAAACACCATATATTTT. This translates into CASSLSRVLGNTIYF.

The rearrangement uses TRBV20-1 and TRBJ2-3, with D unresolved. Germline loops: CDR1 DFQATT, CDR2 SNEGSKA (reference sequence). V was clipped by 2 bases and J by 5 bases, with 5 bases between them. The CDR3 is made up of 11 amino acids. CDR3 in DNA: TGCAGTGCTAGATGGGTAGATACGCAGTATTTT. Residues: CSARWVDTQYF.

The chain employs TRBV3-1 (or the pseudogene TRBV3-2) and TRBJ2-2; D ambiguous. CDR1 and CDR2 (germline): LGHDT, YNNKEL (reference sequence). V lost 5 bases and J 3 bases, leaving 7 bases between the germline ends. The CDR3 sequence is 13 residues long. The CDR3 DNA follows: TGTGCCAGCAGCTCTTTTTACACCGGGGAGCTGTTTTTT. Its protein is CASSSFYTGELFF.

J is TRBJ2-7 and V is TRBV5-4; D call uncertain. V lost 3 bases and J lost 7, with 20 bases in between. CDR1 and CDR2 from the germline V gene are SGHNT and YYREEE (reference sequence). The CDR3 length is 15 residues. As DNA, the CDR3 is TGTGCCAGCAGCTCCAGAGGCGACGCGGTTTCGGAGCAGTACTTC. Its protein is CASSSRGDAVSEQYF.

In this sample, this clone turned up once. This chain links TRBV7-7 with TRBJ2-3; 7 bases line up with TRBD1. The CDR3 has 17 residues. Germline values: CDR1 SSHAT, CDR2 FNYEAQ (reference sequence). The ends lost 5 bases at V and 0 bases at J; junction bases unmatched: 11. CDR3 loop: CASSPQGVYPSTDTQYF. For the CDR3, the DNA is TGTGCCAGCAGCCCGCAGGGGGTGTACCCTAGCACAGATACGCAGTATTTT. Full variable domain (missing parts from reference TRBV7-7 and TRBJ2-3): GAGVSQSPRYKVTKRGQDVTLRCDPISSHATLYWYQQALGQGPEFLTYFNYEAQPDKSGLPSDRFSAERPEGSISTLTIQRTEQRDSAMYRCASSPQGVYPSTDTQYFGPGTRLTVL.